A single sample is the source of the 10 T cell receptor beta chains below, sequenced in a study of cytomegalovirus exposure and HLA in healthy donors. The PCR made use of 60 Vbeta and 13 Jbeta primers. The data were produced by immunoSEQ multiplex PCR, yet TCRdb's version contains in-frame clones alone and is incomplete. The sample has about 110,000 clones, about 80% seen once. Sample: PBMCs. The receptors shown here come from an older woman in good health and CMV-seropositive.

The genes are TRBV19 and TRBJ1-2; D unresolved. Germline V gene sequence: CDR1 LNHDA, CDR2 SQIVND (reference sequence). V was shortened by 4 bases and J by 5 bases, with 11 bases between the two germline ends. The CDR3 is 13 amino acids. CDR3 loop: CASSNKAVYGYTF. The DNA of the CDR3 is TGTGCCAGTAGTAACAAGGCGGTATATGGCTACACCTTC.

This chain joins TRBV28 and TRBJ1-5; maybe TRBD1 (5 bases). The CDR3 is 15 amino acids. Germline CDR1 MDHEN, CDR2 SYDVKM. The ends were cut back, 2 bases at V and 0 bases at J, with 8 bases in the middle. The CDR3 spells CASSLRGNSNQPQHF. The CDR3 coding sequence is TGTGCCAGCAGTTTACGGGGGAATAGCAATCAGCCCCAGCATTTT.

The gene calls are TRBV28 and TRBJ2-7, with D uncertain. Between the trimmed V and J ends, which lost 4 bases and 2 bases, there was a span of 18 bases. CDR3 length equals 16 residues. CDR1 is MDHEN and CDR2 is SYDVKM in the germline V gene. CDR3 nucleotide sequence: TGTGCCAGCAGTTCCGCCGCGACTCAATTAGCCTACGAGCAGTACTTC. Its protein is CASSSAATQLAYEQYF.

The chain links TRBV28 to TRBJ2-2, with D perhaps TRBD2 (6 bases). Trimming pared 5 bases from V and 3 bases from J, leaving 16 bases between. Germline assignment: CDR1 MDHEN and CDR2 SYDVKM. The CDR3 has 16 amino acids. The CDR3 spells CASSTGLLGYTGELFF. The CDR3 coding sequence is TGTGCCAGCAGTACGGGACTTCTGGGATACACCGGGGAGCTGTTTTTT.

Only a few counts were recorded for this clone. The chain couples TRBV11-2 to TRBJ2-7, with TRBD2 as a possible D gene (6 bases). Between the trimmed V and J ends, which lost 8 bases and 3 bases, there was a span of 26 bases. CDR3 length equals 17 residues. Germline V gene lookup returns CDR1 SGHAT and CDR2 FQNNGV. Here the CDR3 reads CASRGRGSSPYVYEQYF. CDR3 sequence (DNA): TGTGCCAGCCGAGGGCGGGGTTCCTCCCCTTATGTCTACGAGCAGTACTTC.

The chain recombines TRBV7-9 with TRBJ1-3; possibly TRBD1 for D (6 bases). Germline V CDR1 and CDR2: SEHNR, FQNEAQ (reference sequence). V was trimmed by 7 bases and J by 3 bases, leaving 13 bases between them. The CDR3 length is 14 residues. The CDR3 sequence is CASTRGGYGNTIYF. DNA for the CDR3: TGTGCCAGCACCCGGGGGGGCTATGGAAACACCATATATTTT.

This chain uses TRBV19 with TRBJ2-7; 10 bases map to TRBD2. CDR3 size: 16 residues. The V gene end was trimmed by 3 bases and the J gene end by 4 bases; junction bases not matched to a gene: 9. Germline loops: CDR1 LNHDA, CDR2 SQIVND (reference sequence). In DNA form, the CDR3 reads TGTGCCAGTAGTATTCGCCTAGCGGGAGATCTTTACGAGCAGTACTTC. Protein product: CASSIRLAGDLYEQYF.

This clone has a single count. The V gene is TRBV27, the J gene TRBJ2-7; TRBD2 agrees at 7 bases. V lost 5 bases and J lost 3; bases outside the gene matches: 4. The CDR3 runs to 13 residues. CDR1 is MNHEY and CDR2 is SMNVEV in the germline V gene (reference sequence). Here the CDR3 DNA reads TGTGCCAGCAGTGACCGGGAGGTCTACGAGCAGTACTTC. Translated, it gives CASSDREVYEQYF.

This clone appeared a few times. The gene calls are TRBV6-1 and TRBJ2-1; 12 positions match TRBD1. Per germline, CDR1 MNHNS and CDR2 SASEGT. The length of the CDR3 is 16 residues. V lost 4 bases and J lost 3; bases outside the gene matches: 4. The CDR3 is CASSGGQGANYNEQFF. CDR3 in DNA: TGTGCCAGCAGTGGGGGACAGGGGGCGAACTACAATGAGCAGTTCTTC.

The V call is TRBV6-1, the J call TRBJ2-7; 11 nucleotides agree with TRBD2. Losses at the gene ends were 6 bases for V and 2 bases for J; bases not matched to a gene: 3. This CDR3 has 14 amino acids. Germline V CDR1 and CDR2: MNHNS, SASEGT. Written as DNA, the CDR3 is TGTGCCAGCAGGAGACTAGCGGGGACCTACGAGCAGTACTTC. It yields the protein CASRRLAGTYEQYF.